Following are 22 T cell receptor beta chains from one sample sequenced in a study of CD8+ T cells in alopecia areata (dated by TCRdb to the late 2010s). The intended sense of this specimen's time point label: more than three weeks on oral tofacitinib. This specimen's treatment or condition label, per the study, means: oral pan-JAK inhibitor, 5-10 mg twice daily. Library method: the immunoSEQ multiplex PCR assay. For TCR sequencing, RNA was extracted from every sample and reverse transcribed into cDNA to serve as template. TCRdb mirrors the immuneACCESS table, restricted to in-frame sequences. Some clones are absent from its copies; in checked studies, under half trace to an unresolved V gene, and the reason for the others is unknown. The sample records some 150,000 clones, roughly 80% of which are singletons. The leading ten clones occupy roughly 25% of the sample. Material: CD8+ T cells sorted from blood, obtained at week 4, from a patient treated with tofacitinib. The receptors come from a human donor with alopecia areata.

The chain links TRBV5-8 to TRBJ2-1; 10 positions match TRBD2. Germline-derived CDR1 and CDR2 are SGHTS and YDEGEE. This CDR3 has 18 residues. Trimming at V came to 1 base and at J to 5 bases, leaving 12 bases not matched to a gene. The CDR3 loop reads CASSLSPASGGINNEQFF. CDR3 coding DNA: TGTGCCAGCAGCTTGAGCCCGGCTAGCGGGGGCATTAACAATGAGCAGTTCTTC.

This clone was counted between two and nine times. The chain recombines TRBV4-2 with TRBJ1-4; D gene ambiguous. There are 15 residues in the CDR3. From germline, CDR1 is LGHNA and CDR2 YNFKEQ. The germline V and J ends were trimmed by 3 bases and 0 bases, with 8 bases remaining between them. The CDR3 region has the DNA TGTGCCAGCAGCCATCAACAGCCAACTAATGAAAAACTGTTTTTT. This sequence encodes CASSHQQPTNEKLFF.

J is TRBJ1-5 and V is TRBV7-9; no firm D call. The CDR3 consists of 12 residues. CDR1 is SEHNR and CDR2 is FQNEAQ in the germline V gene (reference sequence). Trimming shortened V by 4 bases and J by 5 bases, and 6 bases separated the two germline ends. The CDR3, as DNA: TGTGCCAGCAGCTCCCAGGATCAGCCCCAGCATTTT. This translates into CASSSQDQPQHF.

In this sample, this clone turned up once. This sequence joins TRBV4-3 and TRBJ1-2, with a tentative D call TRBD1 (5 bases). CDR1 and CDR2 from the germline V gene are LGHNA and YSLEER. V was cut by 1 base and J by 3 bases, with 6 bases left in between. The CDR3 extends over 13 amino acids. The CDR3 reads CASSQGQHYGYTF. CDR3 sequence (DNA): TGCGCCAGCAGCCAAGGACAGCACTATGGCTACACCTTC.

The chain couples TRBV2 to TRBJ2-3, with 10 bases aligning to TRBD2. Germline CDR1 reads SNHLY; CDR2 reads FYNNEI. J was trimmed by 1 base and V by 2 bases; bases with no gene match: 3. The CDR3 covers 16 residues. CDR3 nucleotide sequence: TGTGCCAGCAGTGAACGGACTAGCGGTCGCACAGATACGCAGTATTTT. Its protein is CASSERTSGRTDTQYF.

The chain couples TRBV6-1 to TRBJ1-1; TRBD1 might be the D (6 bases). CDR3 length: 17 residues. Looked up from germline, CDR1 is MNHNS and CDR2 is SASEGT. V was trimmed by 0 bases and J by 1 base, leaving 15 bases between them. DNA for the CDR3: TGTGCCAGCAGTGAAGCGATCATATGGACAGAGAACACTGAAGCTTTCTTT. Amino acid sequence: CASSEAIIWTENTEAFF.

The genes are TRBV5-6 and TRBJ2-3; 10 bases map to TRBD1. CDR3 length equals 15 residues. CDR1 SGHDT and CDR2 YYEEEE come from the germline V gene. Trimming cost V 4 bases and J 4 bases; bases outside gene matches: 6. The CDR3: CASSLGQGVPDTQYF. The CDR3 coding sequence is TGTGCCAGCAGCCTCGGACAGGGGGTCCCAGATACGCAGTATTTT.

The CDR3 DNA reads TGTGCCAGCAGCCTTATCGTGACAGGGAACTACGAGCAGTACTTC. Amino acid sequence: CASSLIVTGNYEQYF. V usage is TRBV7-9 and J usage is TRBJ2-7, with 7 bases fitting TRBD1. The CDR3 has 15 residues. Trimming at V came to 5 bases and at J to 3 bases, leaving 10 bases not matched to a gene. Germline V gene sequence: CDR1 SEHNR, CDR2 FQNEAQ (reference sequence).

The chain carries TRBV7-6 and TRBJ2-1; 8 bases agree with TRBD1. V lost 5 bases, J lost 6 bases, and 6 bases stayed unmatched. Germline V gene sequence: CDR1 SGHVS, CDR2 FNYEAQ. This CDR3 spans 14 amino acids. This CDR3 is CASSITGTGNEQFF. The CDR3 DNA reads TGTGCCAGCAGCATAACCGGGACAGGCAATGAGCAGTTCTTC. Drawing the rest from reference TRBV7-6 and TRBJ2-1, the complete variable domain is GAGVSQSPRYKVTKRGQDVALRCDPISGHVSLYWYRQALGQGPEFLTYFNYEAQQDKSGLPNDRFSAERPEGSISTLTIQRTEQRDSAMYRCASSITGTGNEQFFGPGTRLTVL.

The chain carries TRBV4-1 and TRBJ1-6, with D perhaps TRBD1 (5 bases). The germline V gene has CDR1 MGHRA and CDR2 YSYEKL. The CDR3 length is 15 residues. The ends were cut back, 4 bases at V and 7 bases at J, with 14 bases in the middle. The CDR3 DNA reads as TGCGCCAGCAGCCCGGGACGGTTTGGGAATTCACCCCTCCACTTT. This translates into CASSPGRFGNSPLHF.

This chain links TRBV14 with TRBJ1-2; D uncertain. Trimming removed 3 bases at V and 0 bases at J, with 11 bases between. Looked up from germline, CDR1 is SGHDN and CDR2 is FVKESK. This CDR3 is 15 amino acids long. This CDR3 is CASSHVAGANYGYTF. The CDR3 coding sequence is TGTGCCAGCAGCCACGTAGCGGGTGCTAACTATGGCTACACCTTC.

The chain has TRBV7-9 and TRBJ2-5; 9 nucleotides agree with TRBD1. The CDR3 loop spans 15 amino acids. CDR1 is SEHNR, CDR2 FQNEAQ, per germline (reference sequence). The V gene end was trimmed by 5 bases and the J gene end by 4 bases; junction bases not matched to a gene: 8. CDR3 sequence: CASSIRTGVLETQYF. The CDR3 DNA reads as TGTGCCAGCAGCATAAGGACAGGGGTACTAGAGACCCAGTACTTC. The whole variable domain, filled in from reference TRBV7-9 and TRBJ2-5, reads DTGVSQNPRHKITKRGQNVTFRCDPISEHNRLYWYRQTLGQGPEFLTYFQNEAQLEKSRLLSDRFSAERPKGSFSTLEIQRTEQGDSAMYLCASSIRTGVLETQYFGPGTRLLVL.

In this sample, this clone turned up a few times. This chain uses TRBV6-6 with TRBJ2-5, with D unclear. CDR1 and CDR2 from the germline V gene are MNHNY and SVGAGI (reference sequence). Trimming cost V 2 bases and J 5 bases, with 9 bases left between them. The length of the CDR3 is 13 residues. The CDR3 sequence is CASSYGPRETQYF. The CDR3 DNA reads TGTGCCAGCAGTTACGGCCCCAGGGAGACCCAGTACTTC.

The chain combines TRBV4-1 with TRBJ2-7, with D perhaps TRBD2 (7 bases). CDR3 length equals 15 residues. Germline V gene data show CDR1 as MGHRA and CDR2 as YSYEKL. V gave up 0 bases and J gave up 7 bases, with 16 bases separating them. CDR3 DNA sequence: TGCGCCAGCAGCCAAGAGGGGGGGGCCCTCGGAGAGCAGTACTTC. Translating gives CASSQEGGALGEQYF.

This sequence joins TRBV6-1 and TRBJ2-7, with 7 bases that match TRBD2. Germline trimming cut 5 bases from V and 3 bases from J; bases unmatched to any gene: 7. The CDR3 loop spans 14 amino acids. CDR1 is MNHNS, CDR2 SASEGT, per germline. DNA of the CDR3: TGTGCCAGCAGTCCCACTGGCGGGGGCTACGAGCAGTACTTC. This encodes CASSPTGGGYEQYF.

This chain uses TRBV29-1 with TRBJ1-6; 7 bases fit TRBD1. Per germline, CDR1 SQVTM and CDR2 ANQGSEA. The CDR3 totals 13 residues. CDR3 residues: CSARQGDNSPLHF. The DNA of the CDR3 is TGCAGTGCAAGACAGGGTGATAATTCACCCCTCCACTTT.

V gene TRBV7-8 combines with J gene TRBJ2-5; D call uncertain. The CDR3 covers 15 residues. V lost 1 base to trimming and J lost 1 base, with 10 bases between them. CDR1 and CDR2 from the germline V gene are SGHVS and FQNEAQ. Here the CDR3 DNA reads TGTGCCAGCAGCTTAGGTATAGGCCTCCAAGAGACCCAGTACTTC. Amino acids: CASSLGIGLQETQYF.

In DNA, the CDR3 is TGTGCCAGCAGCCGCGCCAGAGCCGCCGCTTTCTTT. Its protein product is CASSRARAAAFF. This chain links TRBV11-2 with TRBJ1-1; D not resolved. V shed 5 bases and J shed 11 bases, with 15 bases lying between them. CDR3 length equals 12 residues. In germline, CDR1 is SGHAT, CDR2 FQNNGV.

The chain's CDR3 is CASSLTTGEAFF. The CDR3 region has the DNA TGTGCCAGCAGCTTGACAACAGGTGAAGCTTTCTTT. The chain employs TRBV5-4 and TRBJ1-1; D may be TRBD1 (5 bases). CDR1 is SGHNT, CDR2 YYREEE, per germline (reference sequence). This CDR3 has 12 residues. Trimming left V 1 base short and J 7 bases short, with 8 bases between.

Turning to this clone: Other DNA sequences in the same sample also yield this CDR3. The chain carries TRBV27 and TRBJ1-2, with D unresolved. The CDR3 is made up of 13 amino acids. Deletions cut 4 bases from V and 2 bases from J, with 8 bases between. Germline CDR1 reads MNHEY; CDR2 reads SMNVEV (reference sequence). This CDR3 is CASSSAGNYGYTF. For the CDR3, the DNA is TGTGCCAGCAGTTCAGCAGGCAACTATGGCTACACCTTC.

The CDR3 reads CASSPASGTGYNEQFF. DNA of the CDR3: TGTGCCAGCTCACCAGCCTCCGGGACAGGGTACAATGAGCAGTTCTTC. V and J are TRBV18 and TRBJ2-1, with 9 bases matching TRBD1. The germline V gene encodes CDR1 KGHSH and CDR2 LQKENI. The CDR3 length is 16 residues. J was trimmed by 4 bases and V by 2 bases; bases with no gene match: 6.

The J gene is TRBJ1-6, the V gene TRBV7-2, with D unclear. This CDR3 region has 14 residues. V was cut by 5 bases and J by 7 bases, with 12 bases left in between. The V gene's germline CDR1 is SGHTA and CDR2 FQGNSA. The CDR3 DNA follows: TGTGCCAGCAGCCCCGGGGTAGGGAATTCACCCCTCCACTTT. Encoded protein: CASSPGVGNSPLHF.